The present T cell receptor (beta chain) was sequenced within a study of human T cells and chemical hapten exposure. In TCRdb, the RACE reads were re-called with MiXCR into one record per CDR3 protein. The sample consists of around 47,000 distinct CDR3 sequences, 3.7% of them appearing once. In germline, CDR1 is SNHLY, CDR2 FYNNEI. The CDR3 has 18 amino acids. The V gene lost 8 bases and the J gene lost 2 bases, with 27 bases spanning the gap. This clonotype has ten or more counts. Time point of the sample: healthy volunteer bleed at 6 weeks. The authors extracted total RNA from unfractionated whole blood.

The chain uses TRBV2 and TRBJ1-1; D ambiguous. Specimen: whole blood. The clonotype originates from a human donor in good health. Some clones in this sample may be carry-over from other donors' samples. CDR3 nucleotides: TGTGCCAGCGACGAAACCTGGGCAGGTTCGGAGGGAAACACTGAAGCTTTCTTT. Its protein is CASDETWAGSEGNTEAFF.